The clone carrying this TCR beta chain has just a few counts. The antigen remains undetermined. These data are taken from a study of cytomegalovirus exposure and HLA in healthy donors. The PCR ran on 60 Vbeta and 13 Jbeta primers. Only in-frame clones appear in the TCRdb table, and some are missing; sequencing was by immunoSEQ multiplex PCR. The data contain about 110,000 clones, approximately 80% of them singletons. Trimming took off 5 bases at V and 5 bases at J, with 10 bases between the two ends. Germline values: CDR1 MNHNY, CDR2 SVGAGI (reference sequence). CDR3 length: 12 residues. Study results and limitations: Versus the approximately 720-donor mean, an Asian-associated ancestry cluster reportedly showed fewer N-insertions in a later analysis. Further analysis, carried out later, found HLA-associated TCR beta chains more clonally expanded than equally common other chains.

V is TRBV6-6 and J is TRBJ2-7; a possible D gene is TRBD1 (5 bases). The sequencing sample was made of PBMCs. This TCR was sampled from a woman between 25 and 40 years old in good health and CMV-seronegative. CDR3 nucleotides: TGTGCCAGCAGTCCTGGGGCGGACGAGCAGTACTTC. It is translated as CASSPGADEQYF.